The entry that follows covers one T cell receptor beta chain sequence. Its target is unknown. Cells were sorted as HLA-DR+CD14-CD3+CD4+CD25low/- from PBMCs. Profiling relied on immunoSEQ multiplex PCR, and the TCRdb table lists in-frame clones only, not all of them. The sample has thousands of clones; roughly nine tenths are singletons. The length of the CDR3 is 13 residues. Unmatched junction bases numbered 3, after V lost 7 bases and J lost 2 bases. In germline, CDR1 is SQVTM, CDR2 ANQGSEA. This record comes from a study of circulating and synovial CD4+ cells in juvenile arthritis. General study points: These repertoires were less diverse than bulk blood CD4 repertoires. Compared with bulk blood, circulating pathogenic-like lymphocytes shared substantially more CDR3 sequences with synovial T cells. CPL versus bulk CD4 samples: T cell genome counts differed by at least an order of magnitude.

The TCR comes from a human donor with juvenile idiopathic arthritis. Sequencing was carried out using HLA-DR+ CD4+ T cells from blood. This sample's subset: circulating pathogenic-like lymphocytes, sorted as HLA-DR+CD14-CD3+CD4+CD25low/- blood T cells. This rearrangement joins TRBV29-1 to TRBJ1-3, with 9 bases fitting TRBD1. The CDR3 is CSARDRAGNTIYF. In DNA form, the CDR3 reads TGCAGCGCCCGGGACAGGGCTGGAAACACCATATATTTT.